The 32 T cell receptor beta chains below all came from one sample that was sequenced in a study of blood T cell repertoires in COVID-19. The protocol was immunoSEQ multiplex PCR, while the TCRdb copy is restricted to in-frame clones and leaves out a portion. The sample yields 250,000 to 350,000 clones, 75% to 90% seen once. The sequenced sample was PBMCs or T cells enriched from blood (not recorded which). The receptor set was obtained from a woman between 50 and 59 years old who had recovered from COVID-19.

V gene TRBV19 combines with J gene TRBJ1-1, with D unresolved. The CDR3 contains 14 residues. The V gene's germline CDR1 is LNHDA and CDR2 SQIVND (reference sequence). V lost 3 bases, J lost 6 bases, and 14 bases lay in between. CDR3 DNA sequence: TGTGCCAGTAGTATCCCTATCCCCACAGCTGAAGCTTTCTTT. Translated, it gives CASSIPIPTAEAFF.

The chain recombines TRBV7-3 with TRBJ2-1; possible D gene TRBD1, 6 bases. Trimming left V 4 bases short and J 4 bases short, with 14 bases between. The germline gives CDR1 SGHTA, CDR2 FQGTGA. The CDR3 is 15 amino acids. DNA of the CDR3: TGTGCCAGCAGCTCCCCCCTAGGGGGATACAATGAGCAGTTCTTC. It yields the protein CASSSPLGGYNEQFF.

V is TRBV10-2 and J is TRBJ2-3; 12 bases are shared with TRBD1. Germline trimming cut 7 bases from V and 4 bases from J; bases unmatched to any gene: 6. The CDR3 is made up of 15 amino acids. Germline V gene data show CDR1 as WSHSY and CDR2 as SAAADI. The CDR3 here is CASNRGQGAADTQYF. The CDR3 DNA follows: TGCGCCAGCAACCGGGGACAGGGGGCAGCAGATACGCAGTATTTT.

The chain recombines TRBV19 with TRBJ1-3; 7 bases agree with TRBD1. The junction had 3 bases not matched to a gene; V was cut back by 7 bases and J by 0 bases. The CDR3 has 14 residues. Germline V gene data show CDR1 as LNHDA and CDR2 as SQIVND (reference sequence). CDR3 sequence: CASTRGSSGNTIYF. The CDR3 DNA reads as TGTGCCAGTACCAGGGGGTCCTCTGGAAACACCATATATTTT.

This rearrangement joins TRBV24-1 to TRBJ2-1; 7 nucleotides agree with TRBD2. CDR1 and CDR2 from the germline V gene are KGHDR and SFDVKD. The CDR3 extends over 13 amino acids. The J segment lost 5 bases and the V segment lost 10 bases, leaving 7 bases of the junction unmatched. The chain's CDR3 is CATRGFKNNEQFF. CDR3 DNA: TGTGCCACGCGGGGGTTCAAAAACAATGAGCAGTTCTTC.

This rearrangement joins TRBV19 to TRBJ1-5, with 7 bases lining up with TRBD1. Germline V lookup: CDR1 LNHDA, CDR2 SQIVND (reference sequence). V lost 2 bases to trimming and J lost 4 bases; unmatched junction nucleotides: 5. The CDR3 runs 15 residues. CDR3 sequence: CASSILRDRNQPQHF. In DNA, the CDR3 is TGTGCCAGTAGTATATTAAGGGACAGAAATCAGCCCCAGCATTTT.

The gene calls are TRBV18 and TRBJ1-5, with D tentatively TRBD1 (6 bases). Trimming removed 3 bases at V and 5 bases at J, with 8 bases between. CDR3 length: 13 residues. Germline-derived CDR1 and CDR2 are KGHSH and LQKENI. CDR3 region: CASSPAGDQPQHF. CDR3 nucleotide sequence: TGTGCCAGCTCACCGGCAGGGGATCAGCCCCAGCATTTT.

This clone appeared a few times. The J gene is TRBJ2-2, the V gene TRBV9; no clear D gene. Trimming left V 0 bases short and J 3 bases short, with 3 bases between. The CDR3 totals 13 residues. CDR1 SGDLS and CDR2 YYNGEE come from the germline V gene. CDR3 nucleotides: TGTGCCAGCAGCGTAGCTTACACCGGGGAGCTGTTTTTT. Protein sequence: CASSVAYTGELFF.

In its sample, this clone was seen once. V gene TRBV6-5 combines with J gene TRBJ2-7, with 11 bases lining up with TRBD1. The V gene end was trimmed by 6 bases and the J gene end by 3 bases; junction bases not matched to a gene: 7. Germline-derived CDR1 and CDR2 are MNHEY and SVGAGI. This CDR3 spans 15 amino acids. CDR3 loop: CASRKDRGQLYEQYF. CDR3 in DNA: TGTGCCAGCAGAAAGGACAGGGGGCAGCTCTACGAGCAGTACTTC.

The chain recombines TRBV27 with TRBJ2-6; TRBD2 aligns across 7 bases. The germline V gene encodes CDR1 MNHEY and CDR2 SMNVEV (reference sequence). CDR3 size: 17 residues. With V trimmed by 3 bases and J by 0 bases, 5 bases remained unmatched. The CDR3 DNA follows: TGTGCCAGCAGTTTGCTAGCGGTGACCTCTGGGGCCAACGTCCTGACTTTC. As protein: CASSLLAVTSGANVLTF.

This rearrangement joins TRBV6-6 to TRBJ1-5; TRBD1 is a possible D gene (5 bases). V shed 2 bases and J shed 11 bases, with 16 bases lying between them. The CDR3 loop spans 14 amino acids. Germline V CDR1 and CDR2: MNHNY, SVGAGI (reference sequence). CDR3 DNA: TGTGCCAGCAGTTACAAACAGGCCTTTCAAGCCCAGCATTTT. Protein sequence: CASSYKQAFQAQHF.

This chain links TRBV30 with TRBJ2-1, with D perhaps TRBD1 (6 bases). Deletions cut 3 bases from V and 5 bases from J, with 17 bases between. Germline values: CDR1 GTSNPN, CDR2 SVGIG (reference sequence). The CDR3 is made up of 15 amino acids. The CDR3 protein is CAWSQGQGRHNEQFF. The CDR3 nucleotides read TGTGCCTGGAGCCAGGGGCAGGGCAGACACAATGAGCAGTTCTTC.

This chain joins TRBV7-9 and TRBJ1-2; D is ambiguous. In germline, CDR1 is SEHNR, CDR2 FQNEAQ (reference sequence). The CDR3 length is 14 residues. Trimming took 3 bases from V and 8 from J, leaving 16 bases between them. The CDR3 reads CASSLDGNLEGYTF. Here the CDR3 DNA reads TGTGCCAGCAGCTTGGACGGGAACTTAGAGGGCTACACCTTC.

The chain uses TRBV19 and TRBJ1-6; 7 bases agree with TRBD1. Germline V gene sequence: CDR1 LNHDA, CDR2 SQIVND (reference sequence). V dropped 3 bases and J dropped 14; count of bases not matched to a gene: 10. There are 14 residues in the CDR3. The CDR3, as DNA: TGTGCCAGTAGTATCGACAGGGCCCGCTTCACCCTCCACTTT. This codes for CASSIDRARFTLHF.

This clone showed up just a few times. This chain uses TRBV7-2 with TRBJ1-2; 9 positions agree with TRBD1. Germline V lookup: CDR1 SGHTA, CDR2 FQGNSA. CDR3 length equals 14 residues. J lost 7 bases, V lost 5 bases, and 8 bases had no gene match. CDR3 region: CASSPHGTGIGYTF. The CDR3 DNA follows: TGTGCCAGCAGCCCTCACGGGACAGGGATTGGCTACACCTTC.

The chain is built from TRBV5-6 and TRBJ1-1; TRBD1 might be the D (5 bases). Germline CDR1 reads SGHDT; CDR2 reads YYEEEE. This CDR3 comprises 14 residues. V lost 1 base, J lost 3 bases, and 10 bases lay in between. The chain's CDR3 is CASSLTGRDTEAFF. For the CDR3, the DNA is TGTGCCAGCAGCTTGACAGGTAGGGACACTGAAGCTTTCTTT.

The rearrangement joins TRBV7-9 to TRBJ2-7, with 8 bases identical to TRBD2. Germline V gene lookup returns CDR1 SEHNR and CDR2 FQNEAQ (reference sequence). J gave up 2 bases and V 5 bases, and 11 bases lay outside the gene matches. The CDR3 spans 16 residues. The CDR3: CASSGAAGGMTYEQYF. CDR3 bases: TGTGCCAGCAGCGGCGCGGCGGGAGGTATGACCTACGAGCAGTACTTC.

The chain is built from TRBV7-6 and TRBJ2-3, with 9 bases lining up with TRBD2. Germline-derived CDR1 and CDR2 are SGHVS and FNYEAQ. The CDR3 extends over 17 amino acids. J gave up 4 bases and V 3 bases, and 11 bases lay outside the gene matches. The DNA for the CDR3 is TGTGCCAGCAGCTTCGGCCTCGGGACTAGCTTCTCAGATACGCAGTATTTT. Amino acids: CASSFGLGTSFSDTQYF.

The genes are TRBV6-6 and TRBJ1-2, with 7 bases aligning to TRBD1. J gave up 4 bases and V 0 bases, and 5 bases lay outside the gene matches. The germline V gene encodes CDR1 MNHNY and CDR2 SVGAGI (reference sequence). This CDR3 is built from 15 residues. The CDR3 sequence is CASSYSGGESYGYTF. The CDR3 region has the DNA TGTGCCAGCAGTTACTCAGGGGGCGAGAGCTATGGCTACACCTTC.

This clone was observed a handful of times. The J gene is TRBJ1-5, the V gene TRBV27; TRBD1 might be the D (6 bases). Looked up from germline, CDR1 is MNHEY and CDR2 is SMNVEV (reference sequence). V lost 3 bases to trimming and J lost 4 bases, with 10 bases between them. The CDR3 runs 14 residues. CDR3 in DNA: TGTGCCAGCAGTTTCTCAGGGGCGAATCAGCCCCAGCATTTT. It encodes CASSFSGANQPQHF.

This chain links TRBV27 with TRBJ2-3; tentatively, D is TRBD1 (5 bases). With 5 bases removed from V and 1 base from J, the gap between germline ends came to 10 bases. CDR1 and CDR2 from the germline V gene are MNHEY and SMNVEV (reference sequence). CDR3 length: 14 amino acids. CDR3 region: CASSRTRGTDTQYF. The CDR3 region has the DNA TGTGCCAGCAGTAGGACCAGGGGCACAGATACGCAGTATTTT.

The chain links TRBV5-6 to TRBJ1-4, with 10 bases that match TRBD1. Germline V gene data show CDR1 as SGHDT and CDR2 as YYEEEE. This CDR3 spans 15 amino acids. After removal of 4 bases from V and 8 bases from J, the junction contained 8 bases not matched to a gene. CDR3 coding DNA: TGTGCCAGCAGCCCTGGGACAGGGGTAAGAGAAAAACTGTTTTTT. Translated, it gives CASSPGTGVREKLFF.

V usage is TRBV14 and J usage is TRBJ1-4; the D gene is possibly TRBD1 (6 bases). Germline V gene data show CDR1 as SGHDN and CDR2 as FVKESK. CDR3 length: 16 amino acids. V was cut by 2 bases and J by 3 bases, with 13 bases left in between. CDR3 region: CASSQLRTDPNEKLFF. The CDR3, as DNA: TGTGCCAGCAGCCAATTGCGGACAGACCCTAATGAAAAACTGTTTTTT.

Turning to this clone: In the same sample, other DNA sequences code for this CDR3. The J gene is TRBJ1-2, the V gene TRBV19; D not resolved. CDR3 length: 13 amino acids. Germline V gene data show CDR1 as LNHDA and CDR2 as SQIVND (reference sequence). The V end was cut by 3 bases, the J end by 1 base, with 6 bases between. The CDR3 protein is CASSMTGNYGYTF. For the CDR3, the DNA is TGTGCCAGTAGTATGACGGGTAACTATGGCTACACCTTC.

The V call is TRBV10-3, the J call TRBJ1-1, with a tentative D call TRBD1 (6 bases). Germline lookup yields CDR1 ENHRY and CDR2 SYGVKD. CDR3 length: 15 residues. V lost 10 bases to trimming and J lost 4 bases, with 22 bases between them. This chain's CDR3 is CATIGEGGRSTEAFF. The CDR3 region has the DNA TGTGCCACCATAGGGGAGGGGGGGCGCAGCACTGAAGCTTTCTTT.

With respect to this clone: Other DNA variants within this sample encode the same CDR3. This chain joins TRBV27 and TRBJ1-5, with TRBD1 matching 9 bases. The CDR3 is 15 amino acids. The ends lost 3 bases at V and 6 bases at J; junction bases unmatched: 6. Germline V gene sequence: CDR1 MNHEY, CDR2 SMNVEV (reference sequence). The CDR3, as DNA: TGTGCCAGCAGTTTGGGACAGGGCTTTCGTCAGCCCCAGCATTTT. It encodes CASSLGQGFRQPQHF.

CDR3 coding DNA: TGTGCCAGCAGTCTAGTAGGGGGCACTGAAGCTTTCTTT. It specifies CASSLVGGTEAFF. The chain recombines TRBV27 with TRBJ1-1; TRBD1 is a possible D gene (6 bases). From germline, CDR1 is MNHEY and CDR2 SMNVEV (reference sequence). Trimming removed 5 bases from V and 4 bases from J, with 11 bases in between. This CDR3 is built from 13 residues.

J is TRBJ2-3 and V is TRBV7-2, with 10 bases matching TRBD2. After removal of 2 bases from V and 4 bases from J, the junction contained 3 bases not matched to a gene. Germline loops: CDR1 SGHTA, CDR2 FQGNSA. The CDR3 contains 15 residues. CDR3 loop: CASSLSSGSPDTQYF. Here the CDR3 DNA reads TGTGCCAGCAGCTTATCTAGCGGGAGCCCAGATACGCAGTATTTT.

CDR3 sequence (DNA): TGTGCCAGCAGACCCCGGGACAGGTGTAGCAATCAGCCCCAGCATTTT. It codes for CASRPRDRCSNQPQHF. The genes are TRBV7-3 and TRBJ1-5; TRBD1 aligns across 8 bases. The V gene's germline CDR1 is SGHTA and CDR2 FQGTGA. The trim removed 6 bases at V and 0 bases at J, leaving 7 bases unmatched. CDR3 size: 16 residues.

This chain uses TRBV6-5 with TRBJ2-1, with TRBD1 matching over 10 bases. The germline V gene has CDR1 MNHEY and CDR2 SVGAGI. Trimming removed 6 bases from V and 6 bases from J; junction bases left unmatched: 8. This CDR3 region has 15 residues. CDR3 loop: CASSAGQGGGNEQFF. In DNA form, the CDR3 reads TGTGCCAGCAGCGCTGGACAGGGGGGAGGCAATGAGCAGTTCTTC.

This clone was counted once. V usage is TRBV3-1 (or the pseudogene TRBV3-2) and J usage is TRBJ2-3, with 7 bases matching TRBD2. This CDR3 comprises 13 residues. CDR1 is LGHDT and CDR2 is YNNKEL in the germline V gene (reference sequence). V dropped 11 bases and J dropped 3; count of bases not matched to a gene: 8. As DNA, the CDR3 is TGTGCCGCAGGCGGGACTACAACAGATACGCAGTATTTT. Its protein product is CAAGGTTTDTQYF.

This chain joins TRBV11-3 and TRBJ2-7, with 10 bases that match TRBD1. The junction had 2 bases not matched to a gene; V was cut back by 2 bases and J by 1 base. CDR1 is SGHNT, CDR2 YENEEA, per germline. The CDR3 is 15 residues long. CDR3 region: CASSLMGQGSYEQYF. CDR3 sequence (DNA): TGTGCCAGCAGCTTAATGGGACAGGGGTCCTACGAGCAGTACTTC.